These T cell receptor beta chains were read from a single sample in a study of blood T cell repertoires in COVID-19. Generated by immunoSEQ multiplex PCR, the TCRdb table keeps only in-frame clones and is missing some. The data show over 200,000 clones, 70% to 90% seen once. Sequenced sample: PBMCs or T cells enriched from blood (not recorded which). Receptors originate from a man in his thirties or forties who had recovered from COVID-19. Both conserved end residues are part of each CDR3. A D gene is named only where the DNA matches it firmly. Clone size appears in some rows only: once, few, many, or a class for an expanded clone.

TRBV7-4	NA	NA	TRBJ1-5	TGTGCCCCCCGCCCCGCATACGGGGGGGGCAGCAATCAGCCCCAGCATTTT	CAPRPAYGGGSNQPQHF
TRBV6-5	NA	NA	TRBJ2-7	TGTGCCAGCAGTTACTCTGCGGAGTGGGGGGTCGAGCAGTACTTC	CASSYSAEWGVEQYF
TRBV9	NA	NA	TRBJ1-2	TGTGCCAGCAGCGTAGAAAGAGGGGCGGGGAATCATGGCTACACCTTC	CASSVERGAGNHGYTF
TRBV6-5	NA	NA	TRBJ1-2	TGTGCCAGCAGTTATGGCAGGGACTATGGCTACACCTTC	CASSYGRDYGYTF
TRBV28	few	NA	TRBJ2-3	TGTGCCAGCAGTTCCCCCCCCAAGCTCACAGATACGCAGTATTTT	CASSSPPKLTDTQYF
TRBV6-2/TRBV6-3	NA	TRBD1	TRBJ2-7	TGTGCCAGCAGTTATTCCCCCCCTCTTCCGGGACAGCTTTACGAGCAGTACTTC	CASSYSPPLPGQLYEQYF
TRBV30	few	NA	TRBJ1-2	TGTGCCTGGCAGCGGGGTCCCCCGGGCTACACCTTC	CAWQRGPPGYTF
TRBV6-4	NA	TRBD1	TRBJ2-2	TGTGCCAGCCGCAGTACAGGGGACCAGTCCGGGGAGCTGTTTTTT	CASRSTGDQSGELFF
TRBV24-1	NA	NA	TRBJ1-5	TGTGCCACCGCGGGGCCCGACAGCAATCAGCCCCAGCATTTT	CATAGPDSNQPQHF
TRBV19	NA	TRBD1	TRBJ2-7	TGTGCCAGTAGTTATACGGGACAGGGCACCCACGAGCAGTACTTC	CASSYTGQGTHEQYF
TRBV4-3	NA	NA	TRBJ1-5	TGCGCCAGCAGCCAAGAGCCAGGGATGAGGAATCAGCCCCAGCATTTT	CASSQEPGMRNQPQHF
TRBV11-2	NA	NA	TRBJ2-7	TGTGCCAGCAATATCGGTTCGGCCTACGAGCAGTACTTC	CASNIGSAYEQYF
TRBV27	NA	NA	TRBJ2-1	TGTGCCAGCAGTTTAAGAGTGGGAGGCTTAGGGAAAACCTACAATGAGCAGTTCTTC	CASSLRVGGLGKTYNEQFF
TRBV20-1	NA	NA	TRBJ2-5	TGCAGTGCTAGTAAGAAGGGCCTCACTAGTTGGGAGACCCAGTACTTC	CSASKKGLTSWETQYF
TRBV10-2	NA	TRBD2	TRBJ2-7	TGCGCCAGCAGTGACGCGGGGACTAGCGGCTCCTACGAGCAGTACTTC	CASSDAGTSGSYEQYF
TRBV29-1	few	TRBD1	TRBJ2-3	TGCAGCGTGGGACAGGGTGGCGATACGCAGTATTTT	CSVGQGGDTQYF
TRBV28	few	NA	TRBJ1-2	TGTGCCAGCAGTTCCCGGGGCTATGGCTACACCTTC	CASSSRGYGYTF
TRBV27	NA	NA	TRBJ1-1	TGTGCCAGCAGTTTTCCCGGGGAAGGGATCACTGAAGCTTTCTTT	CASSFPGEGITEAFF
TRBV19	NA	TRBD1	TRBJ1-2	TGTGCCAGTAGTTCAGGAACAGGGGCTTTAGCTAACTATGGCTACACCTTC	CASSSGTGALANYGYTF
TRBV7-9	NA	TRBD2	TRBJ2-3	TGTGCCAGCACCCCTAGCGGGAGCACAGATACGCAGTATTTT	CASTPSGSTDTQYF
TRBV5-4	NA	NA	TRBJ2-1	TGTGCCAGCAGCATTCAACAGGGTCATGAGCAGTTCTTC	CASSIQQGHEQFF
TRBV5-3	NA	NA	TRBJ1-5	TGTGCCAGAAGCTTGGCCGATATCAGGGGAGCGAATCAGCCCCAGCATTTT	CARSLADIRGANQPQHF
TRBV28	once	TRBD1	TRBJ1-6	TGTGCCAGCAGTTTGGCGACAGGGCGGTCACCCCTCCACTTT	CASSLATGRSPLHF
TRBV5-4	NA	NA	TRBJ1-2	TGTGCCAGCAGCTCCCCCGAAGAGCTTATGTATGGCTACACCTTC	CASSSPEELMYGYTF
TRBV21-1	NA	NA	TRBJ2-7	TGTGCCAGCAGCGGGACAGGGTACCCGGGGGAGCAGTACTTC	CASSGTGYPGEQYF
TRBV30	NA	NA	TRBJ1-4	TGTGCCTGGAGTGTACAGCCAACTAATGAAAAACTGTTTTTT	CAWSVQPTNEKLFF
TRBV9	NA	TRBD1	TRBJ1-1	TGTGCCAGCAGCGCGCTTCGACAGGGCCAGGAAGCTTTCTTT	CASSALRQGQEAFF
TRBV7-9	NA	TRBD2	TRBJ2-2	TGTGCCAGCAGGACAGAAGCGGGAGGCCTTGCTGGGGAGCTGTTTTTT	CASRTEAGGLAGELFF
TRBV4-2	NA	NA	TRBJ2-7	TGTGCCAGCAGCCACTATCTGGCGGAACCCGTACCGGATGGGCAGTACTTC	CASSHYLAEPVPDGQYF
TRBV19	once	NA	TRBJ1-2	TGTGCCAGTAGTATGACCATTGGGCATGGCTACACCTTC	CASSMTIGHGYTF
TRBV29-1	NA	NA	TRBJ2-7	TGCAGCGTCGAGGGCAGATTCTACGAGCAGTACTTC	CSVEGRFYEQYF
TRBV12-3/TRBV12-4	NA	NA	TRBJ1-2	TGTGCCAGCAGTTTAATGAGGAACTATGGCTACACCTTC	CASSLMRNYGYTF
TRBV7-9	NA	TRBD2	TRBJ2-5	TGTGCCAGCAGCCCTGGGGCGGGGGGTCAAGAGACCCAGTACTTC	CASSPGAGGQETQYF
TRBV25-1	NA	NA	TRBJ1-5	TGTGCCAGCAGTGATCCCCCGGGAGTCCAGCATTTT	CASSDPPGVQHF
TRBV19	once	NA	TRBJ1-1	TGTGCCAGTCTAACGAATCAGGGTCTTGAAGCTTTCTTT	CASLTNQGLEAFF
TRBV7-8	NA	NA	TRBJ2-5	TGTGCCAGCAGCTTTCCTAGCGCGTACCAAGAGACCCAGTACTTC	CASSFPSAYQETQYF
TRBV7-2	NA	TRBD1	TRBJ1-2	TGTGCCAGCACCGCGGGACAGCCGAACTATGGCTACACCTTC	CASTAGQPNYGYTF